Here is one T cell receptor (beta chain) with its context. Its specific antigen is unknown. The sample holds no much larger clone one base away, and base qualities are not on file. CDR1 and CDR2 are read off the germline V gene as SNHLY and FYNNEI. From the cysteine up to the phenylalanine, the CDR3 has a length of 14 residues. Of the read, only the CDR3 DNA is kept; its 42 bases are in frame from base 1. The germline V and J ends show losses of 8 bases and 5 bases respectively, and no gene match explains 11 bases of the junction. This sample was included in a study of blood T cell repertoires in COVID-19 (dated by TCRdb to about 2020). Some background on the complete study: Collaborator samples came from the United States, Italy and Spain and covered acute and convalescent phases of COVID-19. The samples were drawn from the first 160 participants of the ongoing ImmuneRACE study and from 1,254 subjects provided by 6 global collaborators. The material from the prospective study consisted of cDNA or gDNA derived from T cells, B-cell-depleted T cells, or PBMCs. The dataset comprised deeply sampled blood TCRbeta repertoires from subjects exposed to, actively infected with, or recovered from COVID-19. Nearly every sample came with metadata listing a de-identified subject ID, COVID-19 status, age in years and sex. Where available, HLA class I and class II types were taken from metadata supplied by the sample provider and were not determined by assay-based typing. The repertoires were made available in a free public database intended to serve as a resource for research on the immune response to SARS-CoV-2. Findings and caveats that apply to the study as a whole: The quantity of clinical and demographic metadata differed by source and by participant and was supplied without curation.

TCRbeta CDR3 regions were amplified from genomic DNA by means of the immunoSEQ Assay, a bias-controlled multiplex PCR. The original pipeline was this. Within the assay, amplification of reference gene primers was used to estimate how many nucleated cells each sample contained. To quantify the absolute abundance of each unique TCRbeta CDR3 rearrangement, sequence reads were collapsed and filtered. Productive Simpson clonality was computed per sample as the square root of Simpson's diversity index over productive rearrangements. In its TCRdb copy, this immuneACCESS table keeps in-frame sequences only and misses some clones. Where compared with another copy, unresolved V genes explain less than half of these, and the others have no known cause. From that table come the V and J calls and clone size; the DNA was used to work out D and trimming. The sample table lists 200,000 or so clones, about 85% of them with a count of one. Jointly, the top ten make up roughly 2.7% of the sample.

Participants in the prospective study were enrolled through a virtual design, were aged about 18 to 100 years, and lived in under 25 United States geographic areas. Cohort assignment in the prospective study relied on participant-reported clinical history from a screening survey and a study questionnaire. Recovered participants in ImmuneRACE Cohort 3 were defined by two consecutive negative NP/OP PCR tests, clearance by a healthcare professional, or resolution of symptoms. Each participant in the prospective study had whole blood, serum and a nasopharyngeal or oropharyngeal swab collected by mobile phlebotomists. Additional blood draws and questionnaires over a 2-month period could optionally be provided by prospective study participants. Blood samples from the prospective study were shipped frozen or at room temperature prior to DNA extraction.

The origin of this receptor is a woman in her 30s who had recovered from COVID-19. Recombination connected TRBV2 to TRBJ2-5, with 7 bases matching TRBD2. The source material was PBMCs or T cells enriched from blood (not recorded which). The DNA sequence is as follows: TGTGCCAGCGGGAGGGCAGGGATGCGGGAGACCCAGTACTTC. Its protein product is CASGRAGMRETQYF.